The 19 T cell receptor beta chains in this list originate from one sample, sequenced in a study of shared clonotypes between healthy human individuals (dated by TCRdb to 2018 to 2020). Preparation of the library involved the immunoSEQ multiplex PCR assay. As stored in TCRdb, this immuneACCESS dataset retains in-frame rearrangements with V and J assigned. A fraction of the clones does not appear; measured against another copy, unresolved V genes explain less than half of the discrepancy, and the remainder lacks a known reason. The sample has approximately 530,000 clones on record, 95% to 97% of them singletons. The top ten hold approximately 0.06% of the sample. Sequencing was performed on naive CD4+ T cells sorted from blood. According to the study, the label for this sample's cell subset or site signals: CD45RA+ positively selected. These TCRs come from a woman aged 25 to 39 in good health.

This sequence joins TRBV19 and TRBJ2-3, with D tentatively TRBD2 (6 bases). Germline V lookup: CDR1 LNHDA, CDR2 SQIVND (reference sequence). V shed 4 bases and J shed 4 bases, with 9 bases lying between them. The length of the CDR3 is 13 residues. The CDR3 nucleotides are TGTGCCAGTAGTACCCAGCGGGCAGATACGCAGTATTTT. It encodes CASSTQRADTQYF.

This clone was seen only once. The chain carries TRBV19 and TRBJ2-7; D is undetermined. The germline gives CDR1 LNHDA, CDR2 SQIVND (reference sequence). Deletions cut 6 bases from V and 4 bases from J, with 10 bases between. The CDR3 has 12 amino acids. This CDR3 is CASSSGPYEQYF. CDR3 sequence (DNA): TGTGCCAGTAGCTCAGGACCATACGAGCAGTACTTC. Drawing the rest from reference TRBV19 and TRBJ2-7, the complete variable domain is DGGITQSPKYLFRKEGQNVTLSCEQNLNHDAMYWYRQDPGQGLRLIYYSQIVNDFQKGDIAEGYSVSREKKESFPLTVTSAQKNPTAFYLCASSSGPYEQYFGPGTRLTVT.

The chain recombines TRBV28 with TRBJ2-7; perhaps D is TRBD1 or TRBD2 (5 bases each). The V gene lost 7 bases and the J gene lost 4 bases, with 14 bases spanning the gap. The CDR3 totals 13 residues. Germline assignment: CDR1 MDHEN and CDR2 SYDVKM. CDR3 sequence: CASTRDGIYEQYF. CDR3 nucleotides: TGTGCCAGCACCCGGGACGGGATTTACGAGCAGTACTTC.

This chain uses TRBV2 with TRBJ2-1; perhaps D is TRBD1 or TRBD2 (5 bases each). The CDR3 spans 16 residues. V was pared by 4 bases and J by 9 bases, with 22 bases between. CDR1 is SNHLY, CDR2 FYNNEI, per germline. CDR3 in DNA: TGTGCCAGCAGTGGAGACGGGGCTAGTCATTGGGCTGAGCAGTTCTTC. Translation: CASSGDGASHWAEQFF. The full variable domain, its missing parts supplied by reference TRBV2 and TRBJ2-1, is EPEVTQTPSHQVTQMGQEVILRCVPISNHLYFYWYRQILGQKVEFLVSFYNNEISEKSEIFDDQFSVERPDGSNFTLKIRSTKLEDSAMYFCASSGDGASHWAEQFFGPGTRLTVL.

The chain carries TRBV11-1 and TRBJ1-1; no clear D gene. Trimming removed 3 bases from V and 0 bases from J, with 8 bases in between. CDR3 size: 14 residues. The V gene's germline CDR1 is SGHAT and CDR2 FQDESV (reference sequence). CDR3 nucleotide sequence: TGTGCCAGCAGCTTCGGTCGGGTGAACACTGAAGCTTTCTTT. Amino acids: CASSFGRVNTEAFF.

J is TRBJ2-1 and V is TRBV19; 13 nucleotides agree with TRBD2. V shed 5 bases and J 7 bases; nucleotides not matched to a gene: 8. CDR3 length: 16 residues. Germline CDR1 and CDR2: LNHDA and SQIVND (reference sequence). CDR3 loop: CASSLPGLAGLNEQFF. CDR3 nucleotides: TGTGCCAGTAGTCTTCCGGGACTAGCGGGATTAAATGAGCAGTTCTTC.

CDR3 sequence: CASSGGQLAGGPSSYNEQFF. CDR3 sequence (DNA): TGTGCCAGCAGCGGGGGACAGTTGGCCGGAGGCCCGAGCTCCTACAATGAGCAGTTCTTC. The chain recombines TRBV14 with TRBJ2-1, with 7 bases matching TRBD1. This CDR3 region has 20 residues. The junction had 19 bases not matched to a gene; V was cut back by 5 bases and J by 0 bases. Germline values: CDR1 SGHDN, CDR2 FVKESK.

This clone has only one observation. This sequence joins TRBV18 and TRBJ2-1; D gene unclear. Trimming shortened V by 9 bases and J by 4 bases, and 16 bases separated the two germline ends. The CDR3 has 14 residues. Germline V gene sequence: CDR1 KGHSH, CDR2 LQKENI. This chain's CDR3 is CASSPRSPYNEQFF. CDR3 bases: TGTGCCAGTTCCCCCCGGTCGCCTTACAATGAGCAGTTCTTC. The full variable domain, rest sourced from reference TRBV18 and TRBJ2-1, is NAGVMQNPRHLVRRRGQEARLRCSPMKGHSHVYWYRQLPEEGLKFMVYLQKENIIDESGMPKERFSAEFPKEGPSILRIQQVVRGDSAAYFCASSPRSPYNEQFFGPGTRLTVL.

This clone appeared a single time. V and J are TRBV11-2 and TRBJ2-5; 8 positions match TRBD2. CDR3 length equals 14 residues. Germline CDR1 and CDR2: SGHAT and FQNNGV. V shed 2 bases and J 2 bases; nucleotides not matched to a gene: 1. The CDR3 region is CASSLTSGQETQYF. The CDR3 DNA is TGTGCCAGCAGCTTAACTAGCGGACAAGAGACCCAGTACTTC.

A word on this clone: At the DNA level, this CDR3 is encoded by other sequences in the same sample as well. V and J are TRBV5-1 and TRBJ1-5; TRBD1 might be the D (6 bases). CDR3 length equals 14 residues. Trimming pared 4 bases from V and 2 bases from J, leaving 10 bases between. Germline CDR1 and CDR2: SGHRS and YFSETQ. CDR3 amino acids: CASSLGGGNQPQHF. DNA of the CDR3: TGCGCCAGCAGCCTAGGGGGGGGCAATCAGCCCCAGCATTTT.

In DNA form, the CDR3 reads TGTGCCAGCAGCTTGATGGTCGTCGGTGACACTGAAGCTTTCTTT. Encoded protein: CASSLMVVGDTEAFF. This chain uses TRBV7-9 with TRBJ1-1; D gene ambiguous. The CDR3 runs to 15 residues. Trimming shortened V by 3 bases and J by 3 bases, and 14 bases separated the two germline ends. Germline V gene lookup returns CDR1 SEHNR and CDR2 FQNEAQ (reference sequence).

The J gene is TRBJ1-4, the V gene TRBV7-2; no clear D gene. Trimming shortened V by 4 bases and J by 4 bases, and 13 bases separated the two germline ends. Germline V gene sequence: CDR1 SGHTA, CDR2 FQGNSA. The CDR3 has 15 residues. As DNA, the CDR3 is TGTGCCAGCAGCTCCGCTCCGGGAGTTAATGAAAAACTGTTTTTT. It codes for CASSSAPGVNEKLFF. The variable domain in full, completed from reference TRBV7-2 and TRBJ1-4, reads GAGVSQSPSNKVTEKGKDVELRCDPISGHTALYWYRQSLGQGLEFLIYFQGNSAPDKSGLPSDRFSAERTGGSVSTLTIQRTQQEDSAVYLCASSSAPGVNEKLFFGSGTQLSVL.

The rearrangement uses TRBV6-5 and TRBJ1-5; D is undetermined. This CDR3 has 14 residues. CDR1 and CDR2 from the germline V gene are MNHEY and SVGAGI. V lost 5 bases to trimming and J lost 4 bases, with 12 bases between them. The CDR3 is CASSPMYWNQPQHF. The DNA of the CDR3 is TGTGCCAGCAGTCCCATGTACTGGAATCAGCCCCAGCATTTT.

The gene calls are TRBV28 and TRBJ2-2; TRBD2 aligns across 14 bases. The length of the CDR3 is 15 residues. The V gene's germline CDR1 is MDHEN and CDR2 SYDVKM. Trimming took 7 bases from V and 6 from J; bases not matched to a gene: 4. This chain's CDR3 is CASTLGLAGAGELFF. DNA for the CDR3: TGTGCCAGCACCCTGGGACTAGCGGGAGCCGGGGAGCTGTTTTTT.

The chain uses TRBV5-1 and TRBJ2-5, with D possibly being TRBD1 (6 bases). The end of the DNA fits TRBJ2-7 better, so the J call may be wrong. Germline V lookup: CDR1 SGHRS, CDR2 YFSETQ. The CDR3 loop spans 13 amino acids. In nucleotides, the CDR3 is TGCGCCAGCAGCGTCAGGGGTGACTACGAGCAGTACTTC. Its protein product is CASSVRGDYEQYF.

The CDR3 DNA sequence: TGTGCCAGCAGCTTAGGGCAGCGAACCTACGAGCAGTACTTC. Translating gives CASSLGQRTYEQYF. The rearrangement links TRBV11-2 to TRBJ2-7, with D unresolved. V was trimmed by 1 base and J by 2 bases, leaving 9 bases between them. CDR3 length: 14 amino acids. Germline V gives CDR1 SGHAT, CDR2 FQNNGV.

The chain is built from TRBV19 and TRBJ2-2; a weak D match, TRBD1 (6 bases). Germline assignment: CDR1 LNHDA and CDR2 SQIVND (reference sequence). The CDR3 is 17 amino acids. Trimming cost V 4 bases and J 3 bases, with 18 bases left between them. CDR3 bases: TGTGCCAGTAGTACGCGACAGGTTCTTATGTACACCGGGGAGCTGTTTTTT. Translation gives CASSTRQVLMYTGELFF.

The gene calls are TRBV2 and TRBJ2-5; D possibly uses TRBD1 or TRBD2 (5 bases each). The better agreement between TRBJ2-7 and the DNA end casts doubt on the J call. The CDR3 is made up of 13 amino acids. Looked up from germline, CDR1 is SNHLY and CDR2 is FYNNEI. The CDR3 nucleotides read TGTGCCAGCAGTGAGTATGCAGGGACCGAGCAGTACTTC. Its translation: CASSEYAGTEQYF.

This chain connects TRBV7-8 to TRBJ2-1; 10 nucleotides line up with TRBD2. CDR1 SGHVS and CDR2 FQNEAQ come from the germline V gene. V lost 1 base and J lost 4; bases outside the gene matches: 4. The CDR3 length is 16 residues. In DNA form, the CDR3 reads TGTGCCAGCAGCTTAGTCCGGACTAGCGGATACAATGAGCAGTTCTTC. This encodes CASSLVRTSGYNEQFF.